This T cell receptor (beta chain) originates from a study of blood T cell repertoires in COVID-19. For the study at large: Researchers got acute and convalescent COVID-19 samples from the United States, Italy and Spain. The analysed material was cDNA or gDNA that came from T cells, B-cell-depleted T cells, or PBMCs.

Original analysis: Using reference gene primer amplification, nucleated cell counts were estimated. The data were produced by immunoSEQ multiplex PCR, yet TCRdb's version contains in-frame clones alone and is incomplete. The DNA was the basis for D and trimming; V, J and clone size are from that table. The profile covers 130,000 to 150,000 clones, with 79% appearing a single time and approximately 5.2% taken by the ten largest. V shed 5 bases and J 3 bases; nucleotides not matched to a gene: 6. This CDR3 spans 14 amino acids. From germline, CDR1 is MNHEY and CDR2 SMNVEV (reference sequence). This clonotype was obtained from a woman in her seventies with COVID-19, enrolled during active disease. This rearrangement joins TRBV27 to TRBJ1-2; 7 positions agree with TRBD1. What was sequenced was peripheral blood. CDR3 residues: CASSPPDRYYGYTF. CDR3 sequence (DNA): TGTGCCAGCAGTCCTCCGGACAGGTACTATGGCTACACCTTC.